A selection of T cell receptor beta chains follows, all from one sample in a study of cytomegalovirus exposure and HLA in healthy donors. Sequencing used immunoSEQ multiplex PCR; TCRdb keeps in-frame clones, though not all of them. The repertoire has approximately 270,000 clones, over 70% of them found once; the top ten carry about 0.3%. Sequencing used PBMCs. These receptors were obtained from a girl aged 2 to 9 in good health and CMV-seronegative. CDR3s include the opening cysteine and the closing phenylalanine or tryptophan. D genes are given only for firm matches. Size is omitted from some rows. Given values are once, few, many or a class for expanded clones.

d_call	v_call	j_call	clone_size	cdr3_aa	cdr3_nt
TRBD1	TRBV14	TRBJ1-1	-	CASSQGPGGLVAEAFF	TGTGCCAGCAGCCAAGGTCCAGGGGGCTTGGTGGCTGAAGCTTTCTTT
-	TRBV30	TRBJ2-7	-	CAWRGGGYEQYF	TGTGCCTGGAGGGGGGGAGGCTACGAGCAGTACTTC
TRBD1	TRBV2	TRBJ1-5	-	CASSGQGAWRNQPQHF	TGTGCCAGCAGTGGCCAGGGGGCCTGGCGCAATCAGCCCCAGCATTTT
TRBD1	TRBV7-8	TRBJ2-7	-	CASSADRGSIGPYEQYF	TGTGCCAGCAGCGCGGACAGGGGGAGCATAGGCCCCTACGAGCAGTACTTC
-	TRBV30	TRBJ1-3	-	CAWSRGRGNTIYF	TGTGCCTGGAGTCGAGGGAGGGGAAACACCATATATTTT
TRBD2	TRBV5-1	TRBJ2-7	few	CASSLGILAGGLFLREQYF	TGCGCCAGCAGCTTGGGGATTCTAGCGGGGGGTCTCTTTCTTCGCGAGCAGTACTTC
TRBD1	TRBV7-6	TRBJ1-2	-	CASSLGTGRVNYGYTF	TGTGCCAGCAGCTTAGGGACAGGGAGGGTTAACTATGGCTACACCTTC
-	TRBV30	TRBJ1-2	-	CAWSLGTSNYGYTF	TGTGCCTGGAGCCTTGGGACATCTAACTATGGCTACACCTTC
TRBD2	TRBV6-4	TRBJ2-1	-	CASSDSGGGASNEQFF	TGTGCCAGCAGTGACTCGGGCGGGGGGGCCTCCAATGAGCAGTTCTTC
TRBD2	TRBV7-9	TRBJ2-5	-	CASSFPRLAGDRGETQYF	TGTGCCAGCAGCTTTCCCCGGCTAGCGGGAGATCGCGGAGAGACCCAGTACTTC
TRBD2	TRBV7-3	TRBJ2-3	-	CASSQYGTSGGAYTDTQYF	TGTGCCAGCAGCCAATACGGGACTAGCGGGGGGGCCTACACAGATACGCAGTATTTT
TRBD2	TRBV19	TRBJ2-1	-	CASTRRAGLAEYNEQFF	TGTGCCAGTACTCGTAGGGCTGGCCTAGCGGAATACAATGAGCAGTTCTTC
-	TRBV7-9	TRBJ1-1	once	CASSSNRAPEAFF	TGTGCCAGCAGCTCCAACAGGGCCCCTGAAGCTTTCTTT
TRBD1	TRBV4-1	TRBJ2-3	-	CASSQPGTGEDTQYF	TGCGCCAGCAGCCAGCCCGGGACAGGGGAAGATACGCAGTATTTT
-	TRBV2	TRBJ1-2	-	CASPKDGGSNYGYTF	TGTGCCAGCCCGAAAGACGGAGGTAGCAACTATGGCTACACCTTC
TRBD2	TRBV19	TRBJ2-7	-	CAPWAGTSRHEQYF	TGTGCCCCGTGGGCGGGGACTAGCCGTCACGAGCAGTACTTC
TRBD2	TRBV27	TRBJ2-7	-	CASRHVYWREGNYYEQYF	TGTGCCAGCAGACATGTTTACTGGCGGGAGGGAAATTACTACGAGCAGTACTTC
-	TRBV6-6	TRBJ2-5	-	CASSRRPRGLQEAQYF	TGTGCCAGCAGCCGACGGCCCAGGGGCCTTCAAGAGGCCCAGTACTTC
TRBD2	TRBV7-6	TRBJ2-1	few	CASSLGTSGIGQFF	TGTGCCAGCAGCTTAGGGACTAGCGGCATCGGGCAGTTCTTC
TRBD2	TRBV7-9	TRBJ2-1	-	CASSLDPGTTYNEQFF	TGTGCCAGCAGCTTAGACCCCGGGACTACTTACAATGAGCAGTTCTTC
TRBD1	TRBV6-5	TRBJ1-1	few	CASSYSRGRGIEAFF	TGTGCCAGCAGTTACTCGAGAGGCAGGGGGATTGAAGCTTTCTTT
-	TRBV28	TRBJ1-3	few	CASSLFGETRGNTIYF	TGTGCCAGCAGTTTATTCGGGGAGACCAGAGGGAACACCATATATTTT
-	TRBV29-1	TRBJ1-2	once	CSVETRDYGYTF	TGCAGCGTTGAAACCAGGGACTATGGCTACACCTTC
TRBD1	TRBV7-8	TRBJ1-1	-	CASSTRTGNTEAFF	TGTGCCAGCAGCACTAGGACAGGGAACACTGAAGCTTTCTTT
TRBD1	TRBV4-2	TRBJ1-5	-	CASSPRRGTGGEYSNQPQHF	TGTGCCAGCAGCCCTCGAAGAGGGACAGGGGGAGAATATAGCAATCAGCCCCAGCATTTT
TRBD1	TRBV19	TRBJ1-2	-	CASSRDRANYGYTF	TGTGCCAGTAGCCGGGACAGAGCTAACTATGGCTACACCTTC
TRBD1	TRBV27	TRBJ2-7	-	CASSPAGGAGYEQYF	TGTGCCAGCAGTCCGGCAGGGGGCGCCGGCTACGAGCAGTACTTC
-	TRBV6-4	TRBJ1-4	-	CASTRGLFNNEKLFF	TGTGCCAGCACTAGGGGCCTCTTCAATAATGAAAAACTGTTTTTT
TRBD2	TRBV6-1	TRBJ2-2	-	CASSEAPSWGGTGELFF	TGTGCCAGCAGTGAAGCGCCGTCTTGGGGGGGCACCGGGGAGCTGTTTTTT
-	TRBV9	TRBJ2-6	-	CASSVAQGSASGANVLTF	TGTGCCAGCAGCGTAGCCCAGGGGTCCGCCTCTGGGGCCAACGTCCTGACTTTC
-	TRBV7-9	TRBJ2-1	-	CASSLSHNEQFF	TGTGCCAGCAGTTTAAGCCACAATGAGCAGTTCTTC
-	TRBV21-1	TRBJ2-1	-	CASSKGQASYNEQFF	TGTGCCAGCAGCAAAGGCCAGGCCTCCTACAATGAGCAGTTCTTC
-	TRBV6-1	TRBJ2-1	-	CASSVRGLPTISYNEQFF	TGTGCCAGCAGTGTTCGGGGATTACCGACGATCTCCTACAATGAGCAGTTCTTC
-	TRBV28	TRBJ1-5	-	CASSFPDRSSSNQPQHF	TGTGCCAGCAGTTTCCCTGACAGGTCGAGTAGCAATCAGCCCCAGCATTTT
TRBD2	TRBV4-2	TRBJ2-5	-	CASSQGEGLAKKETQYF	TGTGCCAGCAGCCAAGGGGAGGGACTAGCGAAGAAAGAGACCCAGTACTTC
-	TRBV28	TRBJ1-1	few	CASSLSRGTEAFF	TGTGCCAGCAGTTTATCTCGGGGCACTGAAGCTTTCTTT
TRBD2	TRBV6-1	TRBJ2-7	few	CASSEPSGLGPSYEQYF	TGTGCCAGCAGTGAACCCTCCGGACTAGGCCCCTCCTACGAGCAGTACTTC
-	TRBV9	TRBJ2-3	-	CASSLSDTQYF	TGTGCCAGCAGCCTCTCGGATACGCAGTATTTT
-	TRBV19	TRBJ1-2	-	CASSMDRRGGYTF	TGTGCCAGTAGTATGGACCGCCGGGGAGGCTACACCTTC
TRBD2	TRBV9	TRBJ2-1	-	CASSVAGTSGTLYNEQFF	TGTGCCAGCAGCGTAGCTGGGACTAGCGGGACATTATACAATGAGCAGTTCTTC
TRBD2	TRBV28	TRBJ2-1	once	CASSSGKIYNEQFF	TGTGCCAGTAGTAGCGGGAAAATCTACAATGAGCAGTTCTTC
TRBD2	TRBV6-5	TRBJ2-1	-	CARGLAGGSEQFF	TGTGCCAGGGGACTAGCGGGAGGTTCAGAGCAGTTCTTC
TRBD2	TRBV6-6	TRBJ2-2	-	CASSLSGGYTGELFF	TGTGCCAGCAGTTTGAGCGGGGGGTACACCGGGGAGCTGTTTTTT
TRBD1	TRBV18	TRBJ1-5	-	CASSPTGGNQPQHF	TGTGCCAGCTCACCTACAGGGGGCAATCAGCCCCAGCATTTT
-	TRBV10-3	TRBJ1-5	-	CAISERLTGYSNQPQHF	TGTGCCATCAGTGAGCGACTTACAGGGTATAGCAATCAGCCCCAGCATTTT
-	TRBV5-1	TRBJ2-1	-	CASRPGASYNEQFF	TGCGCCAGCAGACCGGGAGCCTCCTACAATGAGCAGTTCTTC
-	TRBV13	TRBJ2-7	-	CASSPKPSDEQYF	TGTGCCAGCAGCCCAAAACCCAGTGACGAGCAGTACTTC
TRBD2	TRBV5-4	TRBJ2-1	-	CASHSGTYNEQFF	TGTGCCAGCCATAGCGGGACCTACAATGAGCAGTTCTTC
-	TRBV28	TRBJ2-3	-	CASSTVWTIGTDTQYF	TGTGCCAGCAGCACCGTTTGGACTATCGGCACAGATACGCAGTATTTT